The 4 T cell receptor beta chains given below trace back to one sample, sequenced in a study of patients and donors after allogeneic stem cell transplantation. TCRdb processed the RT-PCR reads anew with MiXCR; each CDR3 protein has one entry. This table holds 200,000 to 250,000 distinct CDR3 sequences, around two fifths found once. Sequencing was performed on blood, either unsorted or a sorted T cell fraction (not recorded which). These receptors all stem from a human donor who was either an allogeneic HSCT recipient or a stem cell or donor lymphocyte infusion donor (not recorded which). It is not recorded whose cells these are; they may come from a transplant donor.

The chain recombines TRBV7-9 with TRBJ2-4; D is possibly TRBD2 (6 bases). Germline CDR1 and CDR2: SEHNR and FQNEAQ (reference sequence). The germline V and J ends were trimmed by 10 bases and 8 bases, with 18 bases remaining between them. The CDR3 has 13 residues. The CDR3 DNA sequence: TGTGCCATCCGACTGCAGGGAGGCTACATTCAGTACTTC. Protein product: CAIRLQGGYIQYF.

This clonotype has only a few counts. Here the CDR3 DNA reads TGCGCCAGCAGCTCACGCAATCCGGGACCTAGGACTGAAGCTTTCTTT. It is translated as CASSSRNPGPRTEAFF. V and J are TRBV5-1 and TRBJ1-1, with D perhaps TRBD1 (5 bases). The V and J ends lost 3 bases and 5 bases respectively, with 20 bases between them. This CDR3 comprises 16 residues. Germline assignment: CDR1 SGHRS and CDR2 YFSETQ.

This rearrangement joins TRBV7-9 to TRBJ2-3; D gene ambiguous. In germline, CDR1 is SEHNR, CDR2 FQNEAQ (reference sequence). V was trimmed by 5 bases and J by 6 bases, leaving 9 bases between them. The CDR3 has 12 amino acids. CDR3 protein: CASSPLSDTQYF. DNA of the CDR3: TGTGCCAGCAGCCCTCTATCGGATACGCAGTATTTT.

This clonotype was detected a few times. The V and J genes are TRBV12-3 or TRBV12-4 and TRBJ1-5; D is unresolved. The V end was cut by 5 bases, the J end by 11 bases, with 19 bases between. The CDR3 covers 14 residues. The CDR3 sequence: CASSAKATSKAQHF. In nucleotides, the CDR3 is TGTGCCAGCAGTGCAAAGGCTACCAGTAAAGCCCAGCATTTT.